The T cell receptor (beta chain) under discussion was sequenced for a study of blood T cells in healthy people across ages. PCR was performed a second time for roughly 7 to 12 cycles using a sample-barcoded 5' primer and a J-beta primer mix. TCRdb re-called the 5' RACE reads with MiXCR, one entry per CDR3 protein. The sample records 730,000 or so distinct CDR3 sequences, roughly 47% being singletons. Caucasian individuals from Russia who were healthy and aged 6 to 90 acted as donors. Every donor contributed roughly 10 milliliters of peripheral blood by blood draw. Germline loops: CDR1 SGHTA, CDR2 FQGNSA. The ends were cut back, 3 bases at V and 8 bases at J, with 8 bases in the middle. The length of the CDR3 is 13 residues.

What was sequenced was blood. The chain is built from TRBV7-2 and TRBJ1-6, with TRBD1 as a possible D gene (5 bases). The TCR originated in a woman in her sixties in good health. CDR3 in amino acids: CASSFMGDSPLHF. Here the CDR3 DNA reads TGTGCCAGCAGCTTTATGGGGGATTCACCCCTCCACTTT.